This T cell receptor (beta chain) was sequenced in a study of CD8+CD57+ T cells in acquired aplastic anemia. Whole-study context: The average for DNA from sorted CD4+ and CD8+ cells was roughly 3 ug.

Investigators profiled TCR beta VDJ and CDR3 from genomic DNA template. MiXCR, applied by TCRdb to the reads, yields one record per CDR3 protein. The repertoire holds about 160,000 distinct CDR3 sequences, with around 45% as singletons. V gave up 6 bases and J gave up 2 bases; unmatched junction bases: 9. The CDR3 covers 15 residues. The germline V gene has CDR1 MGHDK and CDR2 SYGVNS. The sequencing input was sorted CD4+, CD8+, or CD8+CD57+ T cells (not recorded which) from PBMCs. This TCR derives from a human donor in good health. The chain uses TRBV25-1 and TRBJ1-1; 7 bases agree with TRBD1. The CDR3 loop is CASSLVDRANTEAFF. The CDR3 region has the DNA TGTGCCAGCAGCTTGGTCGACAGGGCAAACACTGAAGCTTTCTTT.